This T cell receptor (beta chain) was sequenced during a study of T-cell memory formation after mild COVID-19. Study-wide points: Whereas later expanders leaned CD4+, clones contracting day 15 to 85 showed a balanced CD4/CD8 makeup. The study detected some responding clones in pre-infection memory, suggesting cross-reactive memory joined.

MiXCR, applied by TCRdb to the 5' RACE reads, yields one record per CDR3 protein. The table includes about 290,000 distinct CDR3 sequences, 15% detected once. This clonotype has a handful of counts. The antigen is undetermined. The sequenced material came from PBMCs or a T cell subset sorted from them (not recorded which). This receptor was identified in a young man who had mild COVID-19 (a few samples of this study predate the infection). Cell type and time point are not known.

The CDR3 nucleotides read TGTGCCAGCAGTTACCCCGGGGGGGAATACGATGGCTACACCTTC. Its protein product is CASSYPGGEYDGYTF. This chain connects TRBV6-6 to TRBJ1-2, with a possible D match to TRBD1 (5 bases). Per the germline V gene, CDR1 is MNHNY and CDR2 is SVGAGI (reference sequence). V shed 2 bases and J shed 6 bases, with 16 bases lying between them. The CDR3 spans 15 residues.